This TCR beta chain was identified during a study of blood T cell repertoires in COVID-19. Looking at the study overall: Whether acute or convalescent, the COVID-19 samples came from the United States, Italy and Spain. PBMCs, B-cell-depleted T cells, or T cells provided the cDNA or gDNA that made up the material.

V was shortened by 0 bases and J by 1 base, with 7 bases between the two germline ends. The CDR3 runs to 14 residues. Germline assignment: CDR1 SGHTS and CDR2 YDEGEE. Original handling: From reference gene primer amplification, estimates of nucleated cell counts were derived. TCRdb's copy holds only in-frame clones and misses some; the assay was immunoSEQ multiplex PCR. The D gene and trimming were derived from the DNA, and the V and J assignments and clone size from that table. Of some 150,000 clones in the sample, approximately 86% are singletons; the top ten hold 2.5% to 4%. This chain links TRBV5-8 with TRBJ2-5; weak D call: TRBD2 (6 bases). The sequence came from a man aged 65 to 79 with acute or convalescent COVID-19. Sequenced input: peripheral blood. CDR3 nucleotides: TGTGCCAGCAGCTTGGGCGGGGCCCAAGAGACCCAGTACTTC. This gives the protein CASSLGGAQETQYF.